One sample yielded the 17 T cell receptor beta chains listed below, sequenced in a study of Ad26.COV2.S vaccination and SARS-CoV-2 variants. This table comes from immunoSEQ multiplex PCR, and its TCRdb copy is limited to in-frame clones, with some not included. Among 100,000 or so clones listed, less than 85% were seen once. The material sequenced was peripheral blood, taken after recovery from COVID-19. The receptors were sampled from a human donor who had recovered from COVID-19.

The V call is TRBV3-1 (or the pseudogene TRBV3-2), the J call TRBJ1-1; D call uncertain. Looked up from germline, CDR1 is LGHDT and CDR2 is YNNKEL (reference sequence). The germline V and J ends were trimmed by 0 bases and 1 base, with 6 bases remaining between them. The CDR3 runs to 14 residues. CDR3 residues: CASSQESRNTEAFF. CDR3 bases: TGTGCCAGCAGCCAAGAAAGCAGGAACACTGAAGCTTTCTTT.

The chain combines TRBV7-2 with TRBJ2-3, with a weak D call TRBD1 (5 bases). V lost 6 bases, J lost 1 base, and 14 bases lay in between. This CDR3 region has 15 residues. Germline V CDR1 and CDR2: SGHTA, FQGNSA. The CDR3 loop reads CASRKDNTRTDTQYF. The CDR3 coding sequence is TGTGCCAGCAGGAAGGACAATACCCGCACAGATACGCAGTATTTT.

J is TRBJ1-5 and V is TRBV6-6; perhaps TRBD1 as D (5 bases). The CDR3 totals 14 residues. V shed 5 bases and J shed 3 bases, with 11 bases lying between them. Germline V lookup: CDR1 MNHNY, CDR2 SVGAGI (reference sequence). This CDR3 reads CASSPVGDNQPQHF. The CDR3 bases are TGTGCCAGCAGTCCCGTGGGGGACAATCAGCCCCAGCATTTT.

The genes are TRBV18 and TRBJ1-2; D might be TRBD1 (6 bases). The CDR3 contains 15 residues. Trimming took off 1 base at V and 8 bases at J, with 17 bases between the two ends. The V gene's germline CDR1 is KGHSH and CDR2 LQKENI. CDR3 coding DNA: TGTGCCAGCTCACCACGAAACACAGGGTCTGACGGCTACACCTTC. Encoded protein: CASSPRNTGSDGYTF. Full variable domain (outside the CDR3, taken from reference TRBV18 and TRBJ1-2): NAGVMQNPRHLVRRRGQEARLRCSPMKGHSHVYWYRQLPEEGLKFMVYLQKENIIDESGMPKERFSAEFPKEGPSILRIQQVVRGDSAAYFCASSPRNTGSDGYTFGSGTRLTVV.

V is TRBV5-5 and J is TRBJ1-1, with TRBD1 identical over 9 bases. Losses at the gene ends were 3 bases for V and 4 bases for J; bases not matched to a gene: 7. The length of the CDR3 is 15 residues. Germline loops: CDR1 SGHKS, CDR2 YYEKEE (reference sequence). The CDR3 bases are TGTGCCAGCAGCTACTCAAGGGACAGGGCCACTGAAGCTTTCTTT. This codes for CASSYSRDRATEAFF.

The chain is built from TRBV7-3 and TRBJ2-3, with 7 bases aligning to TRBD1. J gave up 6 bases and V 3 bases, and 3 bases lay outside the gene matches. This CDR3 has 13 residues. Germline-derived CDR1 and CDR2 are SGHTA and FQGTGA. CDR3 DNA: TGTGCCAGCAGCTTGGGACAGCAGGATACGCAGTATTTT. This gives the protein CASSLGQQDTQYF.

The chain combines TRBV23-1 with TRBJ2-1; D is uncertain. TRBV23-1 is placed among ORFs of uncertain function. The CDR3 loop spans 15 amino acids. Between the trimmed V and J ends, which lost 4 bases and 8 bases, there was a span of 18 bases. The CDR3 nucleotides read TGCGCCAGCAGTCCCCTAAGAATCTTCCTCTATGAGCAGTTCTTC. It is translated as CASSPLRIFLYEQFF.

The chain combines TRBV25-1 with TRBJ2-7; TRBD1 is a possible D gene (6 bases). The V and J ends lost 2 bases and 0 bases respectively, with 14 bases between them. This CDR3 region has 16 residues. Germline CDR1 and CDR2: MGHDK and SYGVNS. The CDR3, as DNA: TGTGCCAGCAGTGAACCAGGGGCCACCCTCTCCTACGAGCAGTACTTC. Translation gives CASSEPGATLSYEQYF.

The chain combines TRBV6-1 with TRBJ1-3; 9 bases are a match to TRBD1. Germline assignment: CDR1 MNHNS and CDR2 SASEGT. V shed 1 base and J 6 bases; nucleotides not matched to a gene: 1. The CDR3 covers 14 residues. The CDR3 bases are TGTGCCAGCAGTGAAGGGACAGGGGAAAACACCATATATTTT. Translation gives CASSEGTGENTIYF.

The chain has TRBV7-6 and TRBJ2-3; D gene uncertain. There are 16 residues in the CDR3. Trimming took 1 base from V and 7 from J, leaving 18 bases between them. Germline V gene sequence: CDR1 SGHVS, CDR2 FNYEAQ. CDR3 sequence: CASSLGESPHTHTQYF. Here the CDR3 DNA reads TGTGCCAGCAGCTTAGGAGAAAGCCCACACACGCATACGCAGTATTTT.

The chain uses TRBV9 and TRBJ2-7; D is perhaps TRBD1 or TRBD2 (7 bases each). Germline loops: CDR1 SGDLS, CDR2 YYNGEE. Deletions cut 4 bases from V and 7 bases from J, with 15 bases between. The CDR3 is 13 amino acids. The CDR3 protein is CASSTSGGEEQYF. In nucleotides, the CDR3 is TGTGCCAGCAGCACATCAGGGGGGGAAGAGCAGTACTTC. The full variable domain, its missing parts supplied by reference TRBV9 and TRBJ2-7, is DSGVTQTPKHLITATGQRVTLRCSPRSGDLSVYWYQQSLDQGLQFLIQYYNGEERAKGNILERFSAQQFPDLHSELNLSSLELGDSALYFCASSTSGGEEQYFGPGTRLTVT.

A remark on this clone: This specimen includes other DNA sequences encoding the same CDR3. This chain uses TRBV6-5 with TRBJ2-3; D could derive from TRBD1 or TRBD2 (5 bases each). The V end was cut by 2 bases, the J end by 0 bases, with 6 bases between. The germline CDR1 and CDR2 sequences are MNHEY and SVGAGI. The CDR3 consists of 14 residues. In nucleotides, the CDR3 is TGTGCCAGCAGTTACGGGGGTAGCACAGATACGCAGTATTTT. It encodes CASSYGGSTDTQYF.

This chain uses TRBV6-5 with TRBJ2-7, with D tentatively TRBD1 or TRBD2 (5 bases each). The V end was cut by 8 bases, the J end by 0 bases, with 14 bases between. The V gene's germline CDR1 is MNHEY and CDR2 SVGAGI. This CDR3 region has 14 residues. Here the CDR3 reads CASPRDDYSYEQYF. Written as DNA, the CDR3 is TGTGCCAGCCCTCGGGACGATTACTCCTACGAGCAGTACTTC.

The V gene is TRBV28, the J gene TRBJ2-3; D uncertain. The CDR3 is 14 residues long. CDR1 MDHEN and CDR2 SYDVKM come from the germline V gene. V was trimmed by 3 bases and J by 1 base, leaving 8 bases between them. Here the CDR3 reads CASSLLLGTDTQYF. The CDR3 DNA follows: TGTGCCAGCAGTTTGCTATTGGGCACAGATACGCAGTATTTT.

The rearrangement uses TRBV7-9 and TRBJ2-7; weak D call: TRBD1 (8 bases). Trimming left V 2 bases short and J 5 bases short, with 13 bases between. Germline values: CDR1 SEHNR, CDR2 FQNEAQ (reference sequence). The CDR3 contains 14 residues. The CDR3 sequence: CASSLRTGRDEQYF. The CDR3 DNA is TGTGCCAGCAGCTTAAGGACAGGGAGGGACGAGCAGTACTTC.

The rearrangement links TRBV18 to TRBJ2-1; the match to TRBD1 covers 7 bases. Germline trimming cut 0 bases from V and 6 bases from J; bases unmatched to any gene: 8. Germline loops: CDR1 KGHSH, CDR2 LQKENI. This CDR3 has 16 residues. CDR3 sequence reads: CASSPPNRGISNEQFF. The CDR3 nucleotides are TGTGCCAGCTCACCACCGAACAGGGGAATATCCAATGAGCAGTTCTTC.

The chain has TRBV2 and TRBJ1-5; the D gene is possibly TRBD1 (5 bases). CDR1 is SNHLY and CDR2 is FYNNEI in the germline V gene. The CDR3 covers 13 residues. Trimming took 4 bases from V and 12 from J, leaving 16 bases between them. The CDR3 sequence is CASSAEDGTVQHF. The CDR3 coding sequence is TGTGCCAGCAGTGCCGAGGACGGGACTGTCCAGCATTTT.